These 24 T cell receptor beta chains originate from one sample sequenced in a study of T cells after yellow fever vaccination. TCRdb re-analysed the 5' RACE reads in MiXCR, keeping a single row per CDR3 protein. In the table there are roughly 190,000 distinct CDR3 sequences, 8% to 13% of which are singletons. Sequences were derived from CD8+ T cells sorted from PBMCs, sampled 15 days after the yellow fever booster vaccination. These receptors originate from a man aged 18 to 29 who received the YFV17D yellow fever vaccine.

Only a few counts were recorded for this clonotype. The J gene is TRBJ2-5, the V gene TRBV10-3, with 7 positions matching TRBD1. The CDR3 runs 13 residues. The V gene's germline CDR1 is ENHRY and CDR2 SYGVKD. The V and J ends lost 10 bases and 5 bases, in that order; junction bases with no gene match: 10. CDR3 coding DNA: TGTGCCAACTCTCCAGGGGGTGGTGAGACCCAGTACTTC. Translating it yields CANSPGGGETQYF.

The rearrangement joins TRBV7-9 to TRBJ1-1; no firm D call. CDR1 and CDR2 from the germline V gene are SEHNR and FQNEAQ (reference sequence). Trimming shortened V by 1 base and J by 1 base, and 10 bases separated the two germline ends. The CDR3 is made up of 15 amino acids. In DNA form, the CDR3 reads TGTGCCAGCAGCTTAGGGTCTGTAAAGAACACTGAAGCTTTCTTT. Its translation is CASSLGSVKNTEAFF.

This clonotype was counted a few times. This chain links TRBV4-1 with TRBJ1-2, with 8 bases that match TRBD1. With 5 bases clipped from V and 0 bases from J, the junction kept 5 bases outside the gene matches. Germline V lookup: CDR1 MGHRA, CDR2 YSYEKL. CDR3 length: 15 amino acids. CDR3 nucleotides: TGCGCCAGCAGCGGTCAGGGGGCGCCTAACTATGGCTACACCTTC. Translated: CASSGQGAPNYGYTF.

V is TRBV20-1 and J is TRBJ2-1; D remains ambiguous. Trimming removed 4 bases at V and 4 bases at J, with 5 bases between. Germline lookup yields CDR1 DFQATT and CDR2 SNEGSKA (reference sequence). This CDR3 is built from 11 residues. The chain's CDR3 is CSATIYNEQFF. CDR3 nucleotide sequence: TGCAGTGCTACAATTTACAATGAGCAGTTCTTC.

The chain couples TRBV9 to TRBJ1-6, with D unresolved. V shed 0 bases and J shed 2 bases, with 6 bases lying between them. CDR3 length: 15 amino acids. The germline V gene encodes CDR1 SGDLS and CDR2 YYNGEE. Here the CDR3 DNA reads TGTGCCAGCAGCGTAGACGGGACCTATAATTCACCCCTCCACTTT. It translates to CASSVDGTYNSPLHF.

The gene calls are TRBV7-2 and TRBJ2-3, with 7 bases that match TRBD2. CDR1 is SGHTA, CDR2 FQGNSA, per germline. The CDR3 length is 15 residues. The V segment lost 5 bases and the J segment 2 bases; nucleotides outside the gene matches: 7. In DNA form, the CDR3 reads TGTGCCAGCAGCCCTTGGGGGGGGTCCACAGATACGCAGTATTTT. Its translation is CASSPWGGSTDTQYF.

Remarks on this clonotype: A much more abundant neighbour one base away suggests this may be a read error. This sequence joins TRBV28 and TRBJ2-5, with a weak D call TRBD1 (6 bases). From germline, CDR1 is MDHEN and CDR2 SYDVKM. The CDR3 contains 13 residues. V was trimmed by 3 bases and J by 4 bases, leaving 9 bases between them. CDR3 DNA: TGTGCCAGCAGTTTTCAGGGGACAGAGACCCAGTACTTC. It codes for CASSFQGTETQYF.

This chain connects TRBV7-3 to TRBJ2-4; maybe TRBD2 (5 bases). The CDR3 sequence is 18 residues long. Germline CDR1 and CDR2: SGHTA and FQGTGA. Trimming took 5 bases from V and 4 from J, leaving 24 bases between them. The CDR3 here is CASSPNPRTTRGKNIQYF. CDR3 nucleotide sequence: TGTGCCAGCAGCCCTAACCCAAGGACGACGAGAGGGAAAAACATTCAGTACTTC.

There are a few counts of this clonotype. The chain employs TRBV2 and TRBJ2-7; 10 bases match TRBD2. This CDR3 is built from 15 residues. Per the germline V gene, CDR1 is SNHLY and CDR2 is FYNNEI. Losses at the gene ends were 0 bases for V and 3 bases for J; bases not matched to a gene: 2. This CDR3 reads CASSEAPSGGYEQYF. The CDR3 DNA reads as TGTGCCAGCAGTGAAGCCCCTAGCGGGGGCTACGAGCAGTACTTC. The full variable domain, its missing parts supplied by reference TRBV2 and TRBJ2-7, is EPEVTQTPSHQVTQMGQEVILRCVPISNHLYFYWYRQILGQKVEFLVSFYNNEISEKSEIFDDQFSVERPDGSNFTLKIRSTKLEDSAMYFCASSEAPSGGYEQYFGPGTRLTVT.

In this sample, this clonotype turned up once. V gene TRBV6-5 combines with J gene TRBJ2-7; 11 nucleotides agree with TRBD2. The trim removed 4 bases at V and 5 bases at J, leaving 4 bases unmatched. The CDR3 sequence is 14 residues long. Germline V CDR1 and CDR2: MNHEY, SVGAGI. The CDR3 DNA is TGTGCCAGCAGTTTAGCGGGGGGGCTAAACGAGCAGTACTTC. It is translated as CASSLAGGLNEQYF.

Only a few counts were recorded for this clonotype. This chain joins TRBV7-8 and TRBJ1-2; D perhaps matches TRBD1 (5 bases). From germline, CDR1 is SGHVS and CDR2 FQNEAQ. The ends were cut back, 5 bases at V and 4 bases at J, with 17 bases in the middle. The CDR3 has 15 amino acids. CDR3 sequence: CASSLTDGGGYGYTF. The CDR3, as DNA: TGTGCCAGCAGCCTCACCGACGGGGGAGGCTATGGCTACACCTTC. Based on the CDR3 plus reference TRBV7-8 and TRBJ1-2, the full variable domain is GAGVSQSPRYKVAKRGQDVALRCDPISGHVSLFWYQQALGQGPEFLTYFQNEAQLDKSGLPSDRFFAERPEGSVSTLKIQRTQQEDSAVYLCASSLTDGGGYGYTFGSGTRLTVV.

The V and J genes are TRBV6-6 and TRBJ1-5; D is perhaps TRBD1 (6 bases). With 4 bases removed from V and 4 bases from J, the gap between germline ends came to 11 bases. Germline assignment: CDR1 MNHNY and CDR2 SVGAGI (reference sequence). This CDR3 spans 14 amino acids. CDR3 amino acids: CASSLGGRNQPQHF. CDR3 nucleotides: TGTGCCAGCAGTTTAGGGGGTAGAAATCAGCCCCAGCATTTT.

The V and J genes are TRBV2 and TRBJ1-5; D not resolved. V was cut by 8 bases and J by 6 bases, with 11 bases left in between. The CDR3 runs 12 residues. Per germline, CDR1 SNHLY and CDR2 FYNNEI. CDR3 protein: CASRKGPQPQHF. The CDR3 DNA reads TGTGCCAGCCGGAAAGGGCCTCAGCCCCAGCATTTT. The full variable domain, its missing parts supplied by reference TRBV2 and TRBJ1-5, is EPEVTQTPSHQVTQMGQEVILRCVPISNHLYFYWYRQILGQKVEFLVSFYNNEISEKSEIFDDQFSVERPDGSNFTLKIRSTKLEDSAMYFCASRKGPQPQHFGDGTRLSIL.

In its sample, this clonotype was seen a few times. The chain uses TRBV4-1 and TRBJ2-1; 13 bases map to TRBD2. V gave up 5 bases and J gave up 8 bases; unmatched junction bases: 9. CDR3 size: 16 residues. The germline V gene has CDR1 MGHRA and CDR2 YSYEKL. CDR3 DNA sequence: TGCGCCAGCAGCTCTGAGACTAGCGGGGGGCCAGATGAGCAGTTCTTC. It encodes CASSSETSGGPDEQFF.

This rearrangement joins TRBV11-2 to TRBJ2-5, with D perhaps TRBD2 (7 bases). The germline V and J ends were trimmed by 5 bases and 2 bases, with 15 bases remaining between them. The CDR3 is 15 amino acids. Per germline, CDR1 SGHAT and CDR2 FQNNGV. In DNA, the CDR3 is TGTGCCAGCAGCGTTAGGGGGGGGGTACAAGAGACCCAGTACTTC. Residues: CASSVRGGVQETQYF.

Only a few counts were recorded for this clonotype. The gene calls are TRBV25-1 and TRBJ2-3; 8 bases align to TRBD2. V gave up 6 bases and J gave up 0 bases; unmatched junction bases: 14. The CDR3 length is 18 residues. The germline CDR1 and CDR2 sequences are MGHDK and SYGVNS. This CDR3 is CASSGRAGWSSSTDTQYF. The CDR3, as DNA: TGTGCCAGCAGCGGGAGGGCGGGGTGGTCCTCTAGCACAGATACGCAGTATTTT.

This clonotype was observed a few times. DNA for the CDR3: TGCAGTGCTAGAGAGGACCCTCCTTATAGCAATCAGCCCCAGCATTTT. Residues: CSAREDPPYSNQPQHF. This chain uses TRBV20-1 with TRBJ1-5; no clear D. Germline CDR1 reads DFQATT; CDR2 reads SNEGSKA (reference sequence). The CDR3 runs 16 residues. The V end lost 0 bases, the J end lost 0 bases, and 12 bases lay between the germline ends.

The chain employs TRBV7-9 and TRBJ2-1; no clear D gene. Germline CDR1 and CDR2: SEHNR and FQNEAQ (reference sequence). The CDR3 consists of 15 residues. V lost 4 bases and J lost 7, with 17 bases in between. CDR3 protein: CASSSPSGRGNEQFF. The CDR3 DNA reads TGTGCCAGCAGCTCCCCTTCGGGTCGTGGAAATGAGCAGTTCTTC.

This clonotype was seen a handful of times. This sequence joins TRBV29-1 and TRBJ1-1, with D perhaps matching TRBD1 (5 bases). The germline V and J ends were trimmed by 3 bases and 5 bases, with 19 bases remaining between them. This CDR3 has 15 residues. In germline, CDR1 is SQVTM, CDR2 ANQGSEA. For the CDR3, the DNA is TGCAGCGTTGAGGGTGGAAGGGGAGGTTGGACTGAAGCTTTCTTT. This sequence encodes CSVEGGRGGWTEAFF.

This clonotype was found a few times. This chain links TRBV12-3 or TRBV12-4 with TRBJ1-4; D is ambiguous. V lost 0 bases and J 8 bases, leaving 10 bases between the germline ends. The CDR3 runs to 14 residues. DNA of the CDR3: TGTGCCAGCAGTTTAGCTGCCGTTGGAGAAAAACTGTTTTTT. Protein product: CASSLAAVGEKLFF.

This clonotype has more than one count but fewer than ten. The chain is built from TRBV6-1 and TRBJ2-1; D gene ambiguous. The germline gives CDR1 MNHNS, CDR2 SASEGT. The CDR3 totals 15 residues. With 4 bases removed from V and 7 bases from J, the gap between germline ends came to 17 bases. CDR3 protein: CASSVRTAALNEQFF. The CDR3 nucleotides are TGTGCCAGCAGTGTACGTACCGCAGCTCTTAATGAGCAGTTCTTC.

V usage is TRBV11-3 and J usage is TRBJ2-1, with a possible D match to TRBD2 (6 bases). The CDR3 is 15 amino acids. The ends were cut back, 8 bases at V and 1 base at J, with 15 bases in the middle. The germline V gene has CDR1 SGHNT and CDR2 YENEEA. Here the CDR3 reads CASAPAGGSYNEQFF. For the CDR3, the DNA is TGTGCCAGCGCCCCCGCCGGGGGATCCTACAATGAGCAGTTCTTC.

V usage is TRBV27 and J usage is TRBJ1-1, with 12 bases fitting TRBD1. V shed 5 bases, J shed 5 bases, and the junction held 9 bases outside the gene matches. This CDR3 contains 16 residues. Germline V CDR1 and CDR2: MNHEY, SMNVEV (reference sequence). The DNA of the CDR3 is TGTGCCAGCAGTGTCCTGGGACAGGGGGCTGGGACTGAAGCTTTCTTT. Translation: CASSVLGQGAGTEAFF.

The table lists this clonotype with a few counts. The V and J genes are TRBV2 and TRBJ2-7, with 8 bases that match TRBD1. The ends lost 2 bases at V and 3 bases at J; junction bases unmatched: 3. CDR1 and CDR2 from the germline V gene are SNHLY and FYNNEI. The CDR3 sequence is 14 residues long. CDR3 nucleotides: TGTGCCAGCAGTGAATCAGGGGGCATCTACGAGCAGTACTTC. This codes for CASSESGGIYEQYF.